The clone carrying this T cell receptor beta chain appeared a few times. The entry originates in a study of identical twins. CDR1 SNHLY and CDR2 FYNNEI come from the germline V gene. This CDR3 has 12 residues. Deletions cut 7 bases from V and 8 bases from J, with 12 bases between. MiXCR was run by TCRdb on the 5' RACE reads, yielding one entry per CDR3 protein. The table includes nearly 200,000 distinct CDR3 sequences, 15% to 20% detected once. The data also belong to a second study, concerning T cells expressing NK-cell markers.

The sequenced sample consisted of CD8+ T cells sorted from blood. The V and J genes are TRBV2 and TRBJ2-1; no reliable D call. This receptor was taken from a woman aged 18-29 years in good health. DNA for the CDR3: TGTGCCAGCATCGGAACTCGGGATGAGCAGTTCTTC. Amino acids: CASIGTRDEQFF.